This T cell receptor beta chain derives from a study of blood T cell repertoires in COVID-19. Study-wide context: The United States, Italy and Spain supplied acute and convalescent COVID-19 samples. The cDNA or gDNA used as material had been derived from T cells, B-cell-depleted T cells, or PBMCs.

The CDR3 is 14 residues long. The germline V gene encodes CDR1 MNHEY and CDR2 SVGAGI. The V segment lost 3 bases and the J segment 2 bases; nucleotides outside the gene matches: 2. Per the original data handling: Counts of nucleated cells, estimated from reference gene primer amplification, were obtained. Produced via immunoSEQ multiplex PCR; TCRdb's table is partial and in-frame only. V and J calls plus clone size are reproduced from that table; the DNA served to infer D and trimming. The sample holds some 200,000 clones, roughly 84% seen once. Concerning this clone itself: This specimen includes other DNA sequences encoding the same CDR3.

The chain has TRBV6-5 and TRBJ1-1; 8 nucleotides agree with TRBD1. The clonotype comes from a man aged 45 to 65 with active or convalescent COVID-19. The sample consisted of peripheral blood. CDR3 coding DNA: TGTGCCAGCAGTTATTCAGGGGGCAACACTGAAGCTTTCTTT. Residues: CASSYSGGNTEAFF.